These 23 T cell receptor beta chains were all obtained from the same sample, sequenced in a study of blood T cell repertoires in COVID-19. Clones were sequenced by immunoSEQ multiplex PCR, and TCRdb holds only the in-frame ones, with some missing. The sample has approximately 440,000 clones, 90% seen once. Input material: PBMCs or T cells enriched from blood (not recorded which). These receptors were obtained from a man in his late teens or twenties who had recovered from COVID-19.

The V and J genes are TRBV5-1 and TRBJ2-7; D gene unclear. Trimming took off 1 base at V and 1 base at J, with 9 bases between the two ends. CDR1 and CDR2 from the germline V gene are SGHRS and YFSETQ. This CDR3 is built from 14 residues. CDR3 amino acids: CASSLTDFSYEQYF. CDR3 nucleotide sequence: TGCGCCAGCAGCTTGACCGACTTTTCCTACGAGCAGTACTTC. The full variable domain, completed using reference TRBV5-1 and TRBJ2-7, is KAGVTQTPRYLIKTRGQQVTLSCSPISGHRSVSWYQQTPGQGLQFLFEYFSETQRNKGNFPGRFSGRQFSNSRSEMNVSTLELGDSALYLCASSLTDFSYEQYFGPGTRLTVT.

The chain combines TRBV20-1 with TRBJ1-4; TRBD1 might be the D (6 bases). Trimming shortened V by 6 bases and J by 8 bases, and 10 bases separated the two germline ends. This CDR3 is 11 amino acids long. The germline V gene encodes CDR1 DFQATT and CDR2 SNEGSKA (reference sequence). The CDR3 region has the DNA TGCAGTGCAAACAGGGACGAAAAACTGTTTTTT. It encodes CSANRDEKLFF.

As DNA, the CDR3 is TGCGCCAGCAGTGTGCAGGGAGGTAACGATGAGCAGTTCTTC. Translation gives CASSVQGGNDEQFF. The chain has TRBV10-1 and TRBJ2-1; D is possibly TRBD2 (6 bases). Between the trimmed V and J ends, which lost 4 bases and 8 bases, there was a span of 15 bases. CDR1 is WNHNN, CDR2 SYGVQD, per germline (reference sequence). The CDR3 is 14 amino acids.

This chain joins TRBV5-4 and TRBJ1-2, with D possibly being TRBD1 (5 bases). CDR3 length equals 14 residues. Germline-derived CDR1 and CDR2 are SGHNT and YYREEE (reference sequence). The V gene lost 5 bases and the J gene lost 7 bases, with 18 bases spanning the gap. In DNA, the CDR3 is TGTGCCAGCAGGCAACGGGACTTTGTGCGTGGCTACACCTTC. This gives the protein CASRQRDFVRGYTF.

This clone was counted a few times. The CDR3, as DNA: TGTGCCAGCAGTTTAGCGGGACAGGGGCCTTACGAGCAGTACTTC. Translation: CASSLAGQGPYEQYF. The genes are TRBV27 and TRBJ2-7; 10 bases agree with TRBD1. This CDR3 has 15 residues. J was trimmed by 4 bases and V by 2 bases; bases with no gene match: 5. Germline loops: CDR1 MNHEY, CDR2 SMNVEV (reference sequence).

The chain links TRBV5-6 to TRBJ2-2, with a tentative D call TRBD1 (6 bases). Trimming removed 4 bases at V and 5 bases at J, with 12 bases between. The CDR3 is made up of 14 amino acids. Per germline, CDR1 SGHDT and CDR2 YYEEEE. CDR3: CASSINRVTGELFF. CDR3 nucleotides: TGTGCCAGCAGCATTAACAGGGTGACCGGGGAGCTGTTTTTT. The variable domain in full, with the rest retrieved from reference TRBV5-6 and TRBJ2-2, is DAGVTQSPTHLIKTRGQQVTLRCSPKSGHDTVSWYQQALGQGPQFIFQYYEEEERQRGNFPDRFSGHQFPNYSSELNVNALLLGDSALYLCASSINRVTGELFFGEGSRLTVL.

The chain combines TRBV3-1 (or the pseudogene TRBV3-2) with TRBJ1-2; TRBD1 matches 10 bases. This CDR3 has 16 amino acids. Per the germline V gene, CDR1 is LGHDT and CDR2 is YNNKEL (reference sequence). The trim removed 4 bases at V and 0 bases at J, leaving 5 bases unmatched. The CDR3 is CASSPMGQGPNYGYTF. The CDR3 coding sequence is TGTGCCAGCAGCCCCATGGGACAGGGGCCTAACTATGGCTACACCTTC.

This clone was seen more than once but under ten times. The chain uses TRBV4-1 and TRBJ2-7; 7 positions match TRBD2. In germline, CDR1 is MGHRA, CDR2 YSYEKL. The trim removed 4 bases at V and 2 bases at J, leaving 11 bases unmatched. The CDR3 consists of 16 residues. CDR3 in amino acids: CASSRSVAGVPYEQYF. The CDR3 DNA reads as TGCGCCAGCAGCCGGTCGGTCGCGGGAGTCCCCTACGAGCAGTACTTC.

The rearrangement links TRBV11-2 to TRBJ2-3; D is perhaps TRBD2 (6 bases). Trimming cost V 0 bases and J 3 bases, with 22 bases left between them. The CDR3 length is 19 residues. Germline-derived CDR1 and CDR2 are SGHAT and FQNNGV. CDR3 sequence (DNA): TGTGCCAGCAGCTTAGATTGGGGGGTCGTAGGAGGAGGGACAGATACGCAGTATTTT. It yields the protein CASSLDWGVVGGGTDTQYF.

The V call is TRBV9, the J call TRBJ1-2; TRBD1 might be the D (6 bases). CDR3 length equals 13 residues. Germline V gives CDR1 SGDLS, CDR2 YYNGEE. V lost 0 bases, J lost 6 bases, and 9 bases lay in between. This CDR3 is CASSVAAGDGYTF. The CDR3 DNA reads TGTGCCAGCAGCGTAGCAGCAGGGGATGGCTACACCTTC.

CDR3 sequence reads: CAISESTTENEQFF. CDR3 sequence (DNA): TGTGCCATCAGTGAGTCGACGACGGAGAATGAGCAGTTCTTC. The rearrangement joins TRBV10-3 to TRBJ2-1; D gene unclear. The V end lost 0 bases, the J end lost 7 bases, and 10 bases lay between the germline ends. Germline V gene data show CDR1 as ENHRY and CDR2 as SYGVKD. The CDR3 totals 14 residues.

The chain employs TRBV24-1 and TRBJ1-1, with D perhaps matching TRBD1 (6 bases). The CDR3 has 14 residues. Per the germline V gene, CDR1 is KGHDR and CDR2 is SFDVKD. V was pared by 12 bases and J by 11 bases, with 27 bases between. DNA for the CDR3: TGTGCCGCCAATCGGACAGATACCAGCGGAGTGGCTTTCTTT. The encoded protein is CAANRTDTSGVAFF.

The gene calls are TRBV11-3 and TRBJ2-1; TRBD2 matches 10 bases. The CDR3 runs to 16 residues. J was trimmed by 8 bases and V by 1 base; bases with no gene match: 8. Germline V CDR1 and CDR2: SGHNT, YENEEA. As DNA, the CDR3 is TGTGCCAGCAGCTTAGGAGGGCTAGCGGGAGCCCATGAGCAGTTCTTC. It specifies CASSLGGLAGAHEQFF.

J is TRBJ2-3 and V is TRBV7-3; D is perhaps TRBD2 (6 bases). Trimming took off 0 bases at V and 0 bases at J, with 16 bases between the two ends. In germline, CDR1 is SGHTA, CDR2 FQGTGA. This CDR3 comprises 18 residues. This CDR3 is CASSLTGVAGRSTDTQYF. CDR3 nucleotides: TGTGCCAGCAGCTTAACGGGGGTGGCGGGACGGAGCACAGATACGCAGTATTTT.

The chain recombines TRBV10-3 with TRBJ1-5, with a tentative D call TRBD1 (6 bases). Germline values: CDR1 ENHRY, CDR2 SYGVKD. The CDR3 sequence is 14 residues long. V lost 6 bases to trimming and J lost 4 bases, with 13 bases between them. The CDR3 bases are TGTGCCATCAGGTCGACAGGCGCTAATCAGCCCCAGCATTTT. Residues: CAIRSTGANQPQHF.

The rearrangement uses TRBV19 and TRBJ2-2; 7 bases are a match to TRBD1. Germline CDR1 and CDR2: LNHDA and SQIVND (reference sequence). The CDR3 contains 22 residues. V dropped 1 base and J dropped 5; count of bases not matched to a gene: 25. The CDR3 loop is CASSIVGLRQGLYSGKTGELFF. The CDR3 DNA sequence: TGTGCCAGTAGTATAGTTGGTCTGAGACAGGGCCTCTACTCGGGGAAAACCGGGGAGCTGTTTTTT.

The rearrangement uses TRBV9 and TRBJ2-1, with D maybe TRBD2 (5 bases). Looked up from germline, CDR1 is SGDLS and CDR2 is YYNGEE. The CDR3 sequence is 16 residues long. Deletions cut 0 bases from V and 4 bases from J, with 14 bases between. CDR3 in DNA: TGTGCCAGCAGCGTAGAGGGAGTAGAGGGTTACAATGAGCAGTTCTTC. It translates to CASSVEGVEGYNEQFF.

The genes are TRBV19 and TRBJ1-1; D remains ambiguous. V was clipped by 2 bases and J by 1 base, with 8 bases between them. Germline lookup yields CDR1 LNHDA and CDR2 SQIVND (reference sequence). The length of the CDR3 is 14 residues. The CDR3 is CASSIRVPNTEAFF. The DNA of the CDR3 is TGTGCCAGTAGTATACGCGTCCCGAACACTGAAGCTTTCTTT. The whole variable domain, filled in from reference TRBV19 and TRBJ1-1, reads DGGITQSPKYLFRKEGQNVTLSCEQNLNHDAMYWYRQDPGQGLRLIYYSQIVNDFQKGDIAEGYSVSREKKESFPLTVTSAQKNPTAFYLCASSIRVPNTEAFFGQGTRLTVV.

This rearrangement joins TRBV13 to TRBJ2-5; 12 nucleotides match TRBD2. The CDR3 length is 17 residues. V shed 5 bases and J 7 bases; nucleotides not matched to a gene: 14. Germline loops: CDR1 PRHDT, CDR2 FYEKMQ (reference sequence). This CDR3 is CASSPSTSGGPPRTQYF. The DNA of the CDR3 is TGTGCCAGCAGCCCCTCGACTAGCGGGGGACCTCCACGGACCCAGTACTTC.

The chain combines TRBV3-1 (or the pseudogene TRBV3-2) with TRBJ1-6; 8 bases are a match to TRBD1. CDR3 length: 15 residues. The germline gives CDR1 LGHDT, CDR2 YNNKEL (reference sequence). The ends lost 5 bases at V and 10 bases at J; junction bases unmatched: 10. The chain's CDR3 is CASSSTGTGYSPLHF. The CDR3 DNA follows: TGTGCCAGCAGCAGCACCGGGACAGGCTACTCACCCCTCCACTTT.

This clone was picked up a small number of times. The genes are TRBV3-1 (or the pseudogene TRBV3-2) and TRBJ2-1; TRBD2 is a possible D gene (6 bases). V gave up 4 bases and J gave up 4 bases, with 14 bases separating them. The CDR3 covers 15 residues. Looked up from germline, CDR1 is LGHDT and CDR2 is YNNKEL (reference sequence). CDR3 sequence reads: CASSRPGGGYNEQFF. The DNA of the CDR3 is TGTGCCAGCAGCCGGCCTGGGGGAGGATACAATGAGCAGTTCTTC.

In its sample, this clone was seen once. The chain recombines TRBV10-3 with TRBJ1-6; 8 positions match TRBD1. CDR3 length equals 14 residues. J gave up 6 bases and V 2 bases, and 0 bases lay outside the gene matches. From germline, CDR1 is ENHRY and CDR2 SYGVKD. The CDR3 sequence: CAISEGTGNSPLHF. The CDR3 coding sequence is TGTGCCATCAGTGAGGGGACAGGTAATTCACCCCTCCACTTT.

The chain recombines TRBV11-2 with TRBJ1-3; D gene ambiguous. V lost 5 bases and J 7 bases, leaving 9 bases between the germline ends. CDR1 and CDR2 (germline): SGHAT, FQNNGV. The CDR3 loop spans 12 amino acids. The CDR3 bases are TGTGCCAGCAGCCGCGGCCCGAACACCATATATTTT. Amino acid sequence: CASSRGPNTIYF.